A selection of T cell receptor beta chains follows, all from one sample in a study of Graves' ophthalmopathy and Graves' hyperthyroidism. One entry per CDR3 protein results from TCRdb running MiXCR on the multiplex PCR reads. The table records 350,000 to 400,000 distinct CDR3 sequences, 15% to 19% of them present only once. Sample: peripheral blood. These receptors came from a woman between 18 and 29 years old with stable Graves' hyperthyroidism. CDR3s include the opening cysteine and the closing phenylalanine or tryptophan. Fields, in order: clone size, V gene, J gene, D gene, CDR3 protein, CDR3 DNA. The D gene is left open where the match is weak. Clone sizes are given selectively: once, few, many, or a class where the clone is expanded.

>many|TRBV7-6|TRBJ2-5|NA
CASSLAAASPLQETQYF
TGTGCCAGCAGCTTAGCTGCAGCTTCTCCCCTCCAAGAGACCCAGTACTTC
>many|TRBV6-1|TRBJ1-2|NA
CASSQQGYYGYTF
TGTGCCAGCAGTCAACAGGGCTACTATGGCTACACCTTC
>many|TRBV10-2|TRBJ2-7|TRBD2
CASSGVELAGAKFHEQYF
TGCGCCAGCAGTGGTGTGGAACTAGCGGGGGCTAAGTTCCACGAGCAGTACTTC
>many|TRBV20-1|TRBJ2-7|TRBD1
CSATPDRNSYEQYF
TGCAGTGCAACCCCGGACAGGAACTCCTACGAGCAGTACTTC
>NA|TRBV15|TRBJ1-1|NA
CATSRRSRAGTEAFF
TGTGCCACCAGCAGGCGGTCGAGGGCGGGCACTGAAGCTTTCTTT
>many|TRBV6-1|TRBJ1-5|TRBD1
CAPDRGNQPQHF
TGTGCCCCCGACAGGGGTAATCAGCCCCAGCATTTT
>few|TRBV11-2|TRBJ1-5|NA
CASSLIGGMSNQPQHF
TGTGCCAGCAGCTTAATTGGGGGGATGAGCAATCAGCCCCAGCATTTT
>few|TRBV3-1|TRBJ1-5|TRBD1
CASSQDGTVGQPQHF
TGTGCCAGCAGCCAAGATGGGACAGTGGGCCAGCCCCAGCATTTT
>NA|TRBV28|TRBJ1-2|TRBD1
CASSPGTRGSGYTF
TGTGCCAGCAGTCCAGGGACCAGGGGGAGCGGCTACACCTTC
>NA|TRBV12-3/TRBV12-4|TRBJ1-2|NA
CASSLGLGDGYTF
TGTGCCAGCAGTTTGGGTCTGGGAGATGGCTACACCTTC
>many|TRBV20-1|TRBJ2-5|TRBD1
CSAATGTGGRETQYF
TGCAGTGCTGCCACCGGGACAGGGGGAAGAGAGACCCAGTACTTC
>NA|TRBV7-2|TRBJ1-1|NA
CASSLAAREGRGAFF
TGTGCCAGCAGCTTAGCGGCTCGGGAGGGGAGGGGGGCTTTCTTT
>many|TRBV6-2/TRBV6-3|TRBJ1-6|NA
CASSLFRSGASPLHF
TGTGCCAGCAGTTTATTCCGATCGGGAGCGTCACCCCTCCACTTT
>many|TRBV5-1|TRBJ1-1|NA
CASSSRALDTEAFF
TGCGCCAGCAGCTCTAGGGCCCTCGACACTGAAGCTTTCTTT
>many|TRBV12-3/TRBV12-4|TRBJ1-5|NA
CASSLSGRGFQPQHF
TGTGCCAGCAGTTTATCTGGCAGGGGATTTCAGCCCCAGCATTTT
>many|TRBV10-3|TRBJ1-1|TRBD1
CAISATGRATEAFF
TGTGCCATCAGTGCGACAGGGCGGGCCACTGAAGCTTTCTTT
>few|TRBV3-1|TRBJ2-5|NA
CASSQGIETQYF
TGTGCCAGCAGCCAAGGAATAGAGACCCAGTACTTC
>many|TRBV7-2|TRBJ1-2|NA
CASSSRRRDYGYTF
TGTGCCAGCAGCTCAAGAAGGAGGGACTATGGCTACACCTTC
>many|TRBV7-3|TRBJ2-5|NA
CASSLTEAETQYF
TGTGCCAGCAGCTTAACAGAAGCGGAGACCCAGTACTTC
>NA|TRBV6-2/TRBV6-3|TRBJ2-7|NA
CASSYSNAGSSEQYF
TGTGCCAGCAGTTACTCGAATGCCGGTTCGAGCGAGCAGTACTTC
>NA|TRBV7-8|TRBJ2-5|TRBD2
CASSWESGRAEETQYF
TGTGCCAGCAGCTGGGAGAGCGGGAGGGCCGAGGAGACCCAGTACTTC
>many|TRBV11-2|TRBJ1-1|NA
CASSLDPRGNTEAFF
TGTGCCAGCAGCTTAGACCCTAGGGGGAACACTGAAGCTTTCTTT
>many|TRBV10-3|TRBJ1-1|TRBD1
CAISRDRVLSTEAFF
TGTGCCATCAGCCGGGACAGGGTCCTTTCAACTGAAGCTTTCTTT
>many|TRBV7-3|TRBJ2-5|TRBD2
CASSPGGLAGQETQYF
TGTGCCAGCAGCCCTGGGGGACTAGCGGGTCAAGAGACCCAGTACTTC
>many|TRBV29-1|TRBJ1-2|TRBD1
CSVGDRGRYTF
TGCAGCGTCGGGGACAGGGGACGCTACACCTTC
>many|TRBV20-1|TRBJ1-5|NA
CSAREGPSVEPQHF
TGCAGTGCTAGAGAAGGCCCCAGTGTAGAGCCCCAGCATTTT
>many|TRBV18|TRBJ1-1|TRBD1
CASSLGQGAFF
TGTGCCAGCTCACTGGGACAGGGAGCTTTCTTT
>many|TRBV6-5|TRBJ1-2|NA
CASSYDGPDYGYTF
TGTGCCAGCAGTTACGACGGGCCGGACTATGGCTACACCTTC
>many|TRBV4-1|TRBJ2-2|NA
CASSLRGGELFF
TGCGCCAGCAGCCTCAGGGGAGGGGAGCTGTTTTTT
>many|TRBV12-3/TRBV12-4|TRBJ2-7|NA
CASSRTSYEQYF
TGTGCCAGCAGTCGGACATCCTACGAGCAGTACTTC
>many|TRBV5-1|TRBJ1-1|TRBD1
CASSWGDRESDTEAFF
TGCGCCAGCAGCTGGGGGGACAGGGAGTCTGACACTGAAGCTTTCTTT
>many|TRBV4-1|TRBJ1-2|TRBD1
CASSQDQQGAQVEGYTF
TGCGCCAGCAGCCAAGATCAGCAGGGGGCGCAGGTGGAAGGCTACACCTTC
>few|TRBV27|TRBJ2-7|TRBD2
CASSDPGLAGREQYF
TGTGCCAGCAGCGACCCGGGACTAGCGGGGAGGGAGCAGTACTTC
>NA|TRBV6-5|TRBJ1-2|NA
CASSYSGTYGGYTF
TGTGCCAGCAGTTACTCAGGCACCTACGGAGGCTACACCTTC
>many|TRBV2|TRBJ1-2|NA
CASSEETGGYTF
TGTGCCAGCAGTGAAGAAACAGGGGGCTACACCTTC
>many|TRBV5-1|TRBJ2-5|NA
CASSFRDLQETQYF
TGCGCCAGCAGCTTCCGGGACCTTCAAGAGACCCAGTACTTC
>many|TRBV4-2|TRBJ1-2|NA
CASSQGRGDYGYTF
TGTGCCAGCAGCCAAGGCAGGGGTGACTATGGCTACACCTTC
>many|TRBV4-2|TRBJ1-2|TRBD1
CASSQGGQELYGYTF
TGTGCCAGCAGCCAAGGTGGACAGGAACTTTATGGCTACACCTTC
>few|TRBV12-3/TRBV12-4|TRBJ2-5|TRBD2
CASRPLAGGRGTQYF
TGTGCCAGCAGACCTCTAGCGGGGGGTCGAGGGACCCAGTACTTC
>many|TRBV12-3/TRBV12-4|TRBJ2-2|NA
CASSTRQVHTGELFF
TGTGCCAGCAGTACGCGACAGGTGCACACCGGGGAGCTGTTTTTT
>NA|TRBV6-5|TRBJ2-2|TRBD2
CASSYELAGPNTGELFF
TGTGCCAGCAGTTACGAACTAGCGGGGCCGAACACCGGGGAGCTGTTTTTT
>many|TRBV7-2|TRBJ1-5|TRBD1
CASSESGGAEQPQHF
TGTGCCAGCAGCGAATCAGGGGGCGCGGAACAGCCCCAGCATTTT
>many|TRBV6-5|TRBJ2-7|TRBD1
CASSRDRTFTYEQYF
TGTGCCAGCAGTAGGGACAGGACATTTACCTACGAGCAGTACTTC
>many|TRBV27|TRBJ1-2|NA
CASSSLTGTNYGYTF
TGTGCCAGCAGTTCGCTGACGGGGACTAACTATGGCTACACCTTC
>many|TRBV6-5|TRBJ1-2|TRBD1
CASSFLTGEYGYTF
TGTGCCAGCAGTTTCCTCACAGGGGAGTATGGCTACACCTTC
>many|TRBV4-1|TRBJ1-1|NA
CASSQETPGFKAEAFF
TGCGCCAGCAGCCAAGAAACCCCGGGATTCAAGGCGGAAGCTTTCTTT
>many|TRBV24-1|TRBJ2-2|TRBD1
CATSDSRDRVPGELFF
TGTGCCACCAGTGATAGCCGGGACAGGGTCCCCGGGGAGCTGTTTTTT
>many|TRBV6-1|TRBJ2-7|NA
CASSEGLVDYEQYF
TGTGCCAGCAGTGAGGGGCTGGTAGACTACGAGCAGTACTTC
>many|TRBV6-1|TRBJ1-1|NA
CASSGPRKTEAFF
TGTGCCAGCAGTGGGCCCCGTAAGACTGAAGCTTTCTTT
>few|TRBV25-1|TRBJ1-6|NA
CASRGSGYNSPLHF
TGTGCCAGCCGCGGGAGCGGCTATAATTCACCCCTCCACTTT
>many|TRBV5-1|TRBJ1-5|TRBD1
CASSPGTGVQPQHF
TGCGCCAGCAGCCCCGGGACAGGGGTTCAGCCCCAGCATTTT
>few|TRBV7-8|TRBJ2-5|TRBD1
CASSIGQGRRETQYF
TGTGCCAGCAGCATCGGACAGGGAAGAAGGGAGACCCAGTACTTC
>NA|TRBV25-1|TRBJ1-1|NA
CASEQGEAFF
TGTGCCAGTGAACAGGGTGAAGCTTTCTTT
>many|TRBV5-1|TRBJ2-7|NA
CASSSSSTSSYEQYF
TGCGCCAGCAGCTCCTCTAGCACGTCGTCCTACGAGCAGTACTTC
>many|TRBV19|TRBJ1-1|NA
CASSIRSGNAFF
TGTGCCAGTAGTATTAGAAGTGGCAATGCTTTCTTT
>few|TRBV19|TRBJ1-2|TRBD1
CASSMGQYYGYTF
TGTGCCAGTAGTATGGGACAGTACTATGGCTACACCTTC
>many|TRBV6-1|TRBJ1-2|NA
CASSPGRDRGYTF
TGTGCCAGCAGCCCCGGGCGGGATCGTGGCTACACCTTC